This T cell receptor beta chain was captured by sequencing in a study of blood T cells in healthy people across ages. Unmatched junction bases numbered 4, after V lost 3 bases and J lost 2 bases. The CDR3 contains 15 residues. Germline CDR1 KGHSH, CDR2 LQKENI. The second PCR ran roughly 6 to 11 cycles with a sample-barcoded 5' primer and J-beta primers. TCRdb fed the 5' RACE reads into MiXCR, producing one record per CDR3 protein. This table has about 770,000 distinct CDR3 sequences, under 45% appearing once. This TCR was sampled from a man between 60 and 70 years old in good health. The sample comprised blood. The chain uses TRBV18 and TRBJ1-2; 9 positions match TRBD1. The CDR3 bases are TGTGCCAGCTCACCCCGGACAGGGGACAACTATGGCTACACCTTC. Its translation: CASSPRTGDNYGYTF.